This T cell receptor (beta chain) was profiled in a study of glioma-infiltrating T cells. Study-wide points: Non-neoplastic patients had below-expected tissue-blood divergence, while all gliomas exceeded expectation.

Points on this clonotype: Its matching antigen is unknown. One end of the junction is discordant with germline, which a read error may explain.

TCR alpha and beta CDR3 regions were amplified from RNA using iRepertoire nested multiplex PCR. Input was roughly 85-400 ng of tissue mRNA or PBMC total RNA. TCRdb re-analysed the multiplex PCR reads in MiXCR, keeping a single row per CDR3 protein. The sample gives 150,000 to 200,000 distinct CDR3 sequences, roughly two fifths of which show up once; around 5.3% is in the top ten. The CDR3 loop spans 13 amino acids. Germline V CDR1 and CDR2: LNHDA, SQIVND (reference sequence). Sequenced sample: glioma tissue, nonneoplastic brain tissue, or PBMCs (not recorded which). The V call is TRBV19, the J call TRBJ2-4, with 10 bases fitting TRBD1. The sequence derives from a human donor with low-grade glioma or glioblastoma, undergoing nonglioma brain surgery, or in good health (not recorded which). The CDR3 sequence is CASSGGQGSIEYF. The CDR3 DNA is TGTGCGAGTAGTGGGGGACAGGGGAGCATTGAGTACTTC.